This is a list of T cell receptor beta chains from one sample in a study of cytomegalovirus exposure and HLA in healthy donors. Clones were sequenced by immunoSEQ multiplex PCR, and TCRdb holds only the in-frame ones, with some missing. The top ten clones hold 1% of a sample with about 180,000 clones, 85% of them seen once. Sequenced sample: PBMCs. The receptors shown here come from a boy aged 2 to 9 in good health and CMV-seronegative. CDR3s include the opening cysteine and the closing phenylalanine or tryptophan.

V: TRBV11-2
J: TRBJ2-5
CDR3: CASSYRETQYF

V: TRBV6-6
J: TRBJ2-2
CDR3: CASSYTNTGELFF

V: TRBV10-1
J: TRBJ2-7
CDR3: CASSERTSGYEQYF

V: TRBV2
J: TRBJ2-7
CDR3: CASSEWTASEQYF

V: TRBV5-1
J: TRBJ1-6
CDR3: CASSPGQSNSPLHF

V: TRBV28
J: TRBJ1-2
CDR3: CASSTGTGFYGYTF

V: TRBV11-3
J: TRBJ2-1
CDR3: CASSLGLNEQFF

V: TRBV27
J: TRBJ2-1
CDR3: CASSTPSGGIDEQFF

V: TRBV4-1
J: TRBJ2-1
CDR3: CASSQEGAWVYNEQFF

V: TRBV2
J: TRBJ2-1
CDR3: CASNWGRAYNEQFF

V: TRBV7-9
J: TRBJ2-7
CDR3: CSSSLDSVEQYF

V: TRBV6-5
J: TRBJ1-1
CDR3: CASSSLPGTGKTEAFF

V: TRBV5-1
J: TRBJ2-1
CDR3: CASSSAGGPSYNKQFF

V: TRBV4-1
J: TRBJ2-7
CDR3: CASSLIAGGPDYEQYF

V: TRBV7-8
J: TRBJ2-3
CDR3: CASSFPQGVAGVTDTQYF